Listed here is a single TCR beta chain. Only in-frame clones appear in the TCRdb table, and some are missing; sequencing was by immunoSEQ multiplex PCR. The table includes about 610,000 clones, roughly 96% detected once. This entry belongs to a study of shared clonotypes between healthy human individuals. The CDR3 covers 16 residues. Germline assignment: CDR1 SGHRS and CDR2 YFSETQ. V dropped 3 bases and J dropped 2; count of bases not matched to a gene: 9. Positive CCR7 selection of CD45RO-negative cells yielded the naive CD8 cells, and terminally differentiated effector memory CD45RA+ cells were excluded.

Sequencing used naive CD8+ T cells sorted from blood. The TCR originated in a woman younger than 45 in good health. J is TRBJ2-5 and V is TRBV5-1, with 8 bases fitting TRBD1. CDR3 nucleotides: TGCGCCAGCAGCTCGGACGGGGACAGGCGGCAAGAGACCCAGTACTTC. This translates into CASSSDGDRRQETQYF.